This T cell receptor beta chain was obtained from a study of T cell changes during pregnancy in multiple sclerosis. This table comes from immunoSEQ multiplex PCR, and its TCRdb copy is limited to in-frame clones, with some not included. This sample has about 38,000 clones, with 80% to 95% found just once. This clone was seen a single time. The material sequenced was CD8+ T cells from peripheral blood mononuclear cells, taken after pregnancy. This TCR was sampled from a female donor with multiple sclerosis, enrolled in a pregnancy study.

CDR3 sequence (DNA): TGTGCCAGCAGCTTAGGTCTAGATTACTACGAGCAGTACTTC. Its protein is CASSLGLDYYEQYF. The chain couples TRBV11-2 to TRBJ2-7, with D hard to call. Germline CDR1 reads SGHAT; CDR2 reads FQNNGV. The germline V and J ends were trimmed by 1 base and 3 bases, with 10 bases remaining between them. This CDR3 comprises 14 residues.